This T cell receptor (beta chain) is drawn from a study of T cell responses to AZD1222 COVID-19 vaccine. Study-wide results and caveats: Across spike, vaccine-associated CD4 TCRs were found, dominant at 160-218 and 743-854. In the spike-specific TCR repertoire, nearly half reportedly target unmutated variant regions.

Data came from immunoSEQ multiplex PCR; TCRdb stores just in-frame clones and leaves some out. The sample records some 160,000 clones, 92% being singletons. As concerns this clone: The antigen is undetermined.

The CDR3 has 15 amino acids. Trimming removed 0 bases from V and 7 bases from J, with 15 bases in between. The germline gives CDR1 MNHEY, CDR2 SVGAGI. This specimen was peripheral blood, taken on day 0 of AZD1222 vaccination. This chain links TRBV6-5 with TRBJ1-1; D is ambiguous. This receptor was taken from an adult in good health. The CDR3 region has the DNA TGTGCCAGCAGTTACTCGCTGGGTAGGTTGCTTGAAGCTTTCTTT. As protein: CASSYSLGRLLEAFF.